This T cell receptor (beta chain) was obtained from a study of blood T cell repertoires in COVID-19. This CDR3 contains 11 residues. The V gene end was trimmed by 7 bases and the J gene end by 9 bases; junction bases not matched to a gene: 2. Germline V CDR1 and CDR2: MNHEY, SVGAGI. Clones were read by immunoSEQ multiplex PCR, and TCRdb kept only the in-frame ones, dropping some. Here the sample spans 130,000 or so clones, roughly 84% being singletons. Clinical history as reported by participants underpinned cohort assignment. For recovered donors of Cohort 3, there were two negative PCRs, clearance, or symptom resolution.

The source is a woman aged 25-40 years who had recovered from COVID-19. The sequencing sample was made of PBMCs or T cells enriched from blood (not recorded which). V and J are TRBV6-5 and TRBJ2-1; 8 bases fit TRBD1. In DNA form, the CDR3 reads TGTGCCAGCACCGACAGGGGTGAGCAGTTCTTC. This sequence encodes CASTDRGEQFF.